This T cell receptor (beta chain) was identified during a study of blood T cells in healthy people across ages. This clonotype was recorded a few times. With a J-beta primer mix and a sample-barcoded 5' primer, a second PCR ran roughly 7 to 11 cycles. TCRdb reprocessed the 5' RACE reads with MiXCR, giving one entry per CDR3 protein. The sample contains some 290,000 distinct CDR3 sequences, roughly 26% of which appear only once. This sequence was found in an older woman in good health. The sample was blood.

The CDR3 nucleotides read TGTGCCAGCCGACAGGGAGGGAACCAAGAGACCCAGTACTTC. Translating gives CASRQGGNQETQYF. The chain combines TRBV10-3 with TRBJ2-5; the D call may be TRBD1 or TRBD2 (7 bases each). The CDR3 runs 14 residues. The germline gives CDR1 ENHRY, CDR2 SYGVKD. Trimming shortened V by 10 bases and J by 0 bases, and 15 bases separated the two germline ends.